The rows below give T cell receptor beta chains drawn from one sample of a study of blood T cells in healthy people across ages. MiXCR, applied by TCRdb to the 5' RACE reads, yields one record per CDR3 protein. The repertoire holds about 1.4 million distinct CDR3 sequences, with approximately 63% as singletons. The sequenced material came from blood. The receptors derive from a man between 18 and 35 years old in good health. Both conserved end residues are part of each CDR3. Fields, in order: clone size, V gene, J gene, D gene, CDR3 DNA, CDR3 protein. D genes are given only for firm matches. Clone size, where shown, is once, few, many, or a class for clones that have expanded.

>NA|TRBV10-3|TRBJ2-3|TRBD2
TGTGCCATCAGTGAGGGCGGGGGGTCAGATACGCAGTATTTT
CAISEGGGSDTQYF
>NA|TRBV20-1|TRBJ2-7|NA
TGCAGTGCTAGAGATTACGGAGAAGGAGGCACCTACGAGCAGTACTTC
CSARDYGEGGTYEQYF
>NA|TRBV20-1|TRBJ1-1|NA
TGCAGTGCTAGAGATGGCGGGAGGGGGAACACTGAAGCTTTCTTT
CSARDGGRGNTEAFF
>NA|TRBV21-1|TRBJ2-7|NA
TGTGCCAGCAGCAAAGCATTCAGCGGCACCTACGAGCAGTACTTC
CASSKAFSGTYEQYF
>NA|TRBV12-3/TRBV12-4|TRBJ2-7|NA
TGTGCCAGCAGTTTGGGCAGGAGCCGAGGTTACGAGCAGTACTTC
CASSLGRSRGYEQYF
>NA|TRBV12-3/TRBV12-4|TRBJ2-6|TRBD1
TGTGCCAGCAGTTACAGGGGCCAAGGGGCCAACGTCCTGACTTTC
CASSYRGQGANVLTF
>NA|TRBV10-3|TRBJ2-7|NA
TGTGCCATCAGTGAAATGGGGACAGCGGGCTACGAGCAGTACTTC
CAISEMGTAGYEQYF
>NA|TRBV7-9|TRBJ2-2|NA
TGTGCCAGCAGGGCTATCGGGGAGCTGTTTTTT
CASRAIGELFF
>NA|TRBV7-2|TRBJ2-5|TRBD2
TGTGCCAGCAGCAGAAGAGGCGGGGGGGATAATGAGCAGTACTTC
CASSRRGGGDNEQYF
>NA|TRBV5-6|TRBJ2-5|NA
TGTGCCAGCAGCTTGACGGAGGCGACCCAGTACTTC
CASSLTEATQYF
>NA|TRBV12-3/TRBV12-4|TRBJ2-7|TRBD2
TGTGCCAGCAGCGGGGGACTAGCGGGAGGTTGGGAGCAGTACTTC
CASSGGLAGGWEQYF
>NA|TRBV6-2/TRBV6-3|TRBJ2-7|NA
TGTGCCAGCACTCACGGCTGGAGCCCATGCGAGCAGTACTTC
CASTHGWSPCEQYF
>NA|TRBV7-9|TRBJ2-7|NA
TGTGCCAGCACATCGACCCGGGCAGAGGCCTACGAGCAGTACTTC
CASTSTRAEAYEQYF
>few|TRBV20-1|TRBJ1-2|TRBD1
TGCAGTGCTAGAGAACCGGGACAGGCATATGGCTACACCTTC
CSAREPGQAYGYTF
>many|TRBV28|TRBJ2-5|NA
TGTGCCAGCAGTTTAAGGAACCAAGTACGGTACTTC
CASSLRNQVRYF
>once|TRBV27|TRBJ2-2|TRBD2
TGTGCCAGCGTGGGACTAGAGAACACCGGGGAGCTGTTTTTT
CASVGLENTGELFF
>NA|TRBV4-3|TRBJ2-7|NA
TGCGCCAGCAGCCAAGCATTCACATCTTTCTCCTACGAGCAGTACTTC
CASSQAFTSFSYEQYF
>NA|TRBV10-3|TRBJ2-3|TRBD1
TGTGCCATCAGTGACTGGGACAGGGGGGTCACAGATACGCAGTATTTT
CAISDWDRGVTDTQYF
>NA|TRBV20-1|TRBJ2-3|NA
TGCAGTGCTACCACCTTGAGCGCAGATACGCAGTATTTT
CSATTLSADTQYF
>NA|TRBV10-3|TRBJ1-2|NA
TGTGCCATCAGTGACCCCTTGGGGGGGGGGCCTCGGAACTATGGCTACACCTTC
CAISDPLGGGPRNYGYTF
>NA|TRBV28|TRBJ1-1|NA
TGTGCCAGCAGTACAGTGGGGGACGGCGTGAACACTGAAGCTTTCTTT
CASSTVGDGVNTEAFF
>few|TRBV2|TRBJ2-3|NA
TGTGCCAGCAGTTTTCACAATGATACGCAGTATTTT
CASSFHNDTQYF
>few|TRBV4-2|TRBJ2-1|TRBD2
TGTGCCAGCAGCCAAGAGAAGTGGGCGGGAGTAGTGAATGAGCAGTTCTTC
CASSQEKWAGVVNEQFF
>NA|TRBV4-3|TRBJ2-5|TRBD2
TGCGCCAGCAGCCAACGGTTCGAAGCGGGGGGGCCGAGAGAGACCCAGTACTTC
CASSQRFEAGGPRETQYF
>NA|TRBV7-2|TRBJ2-7|TRBD2
TGTGCCAGCAGCGCACCTAGCGGACCCTACGAGCAGTACTTC
CASSAPSGPYEQYF
>NA|TRBV24-1|TRBJ2-1|TRBD2
TGTGCCACCAGTGATGGGACTAGCCCTAATGAGCAGTTCTTC
CATSDGTSPNEQFF
>NA|TRBV4-1|TRBJ1-1|NA
TGCGCCAGCAAATCAAGGACAGAATTGAACACTGAAGCTTTCTTT
CASKSRTELNTEAFF
>NA|TRBV20-1|TRBJ2-7|NA
TGCAGTGCCACTATCGGGGGGCCCCTGGAGCCCTACGAGCAGTACTTC
CSATIGGPLEPYEQYF